The 23 T cell receptor beta chains below were found in one sample sequenced in a study of blood T cell repertoires in COVID-19 (dated by TCRdb to between 2020 and 2021). Library creation used the immunoSEQ multiplex PCR assay. In its TCRdb copy, this immuneACCESS table keeps in-frame sequences only and misses some clones. Where compared with another copy, unresolved V genes explain less than half of these, and the others have no known cause. The sample data list 300,000 or so clones, and more than 75% of these were observed just once. Clones ranked in the top ten supply more than 0.9% of the sample. The sequenced sample consisted of PBMCs or T cells enriched from blood (not recorded which). These receptor sequences come from a woman aged 30 to 39 who had recovered from COVID-19.

This chain uses TRBV18 with TRBJ2-2; TRBD1 aligns across 7 bases. V lost 0 bases, J lost 3 bases, and 4 bases stayed unmatched. The germline V gene encodes CDR1 KGHSH and CDR2 LQKENI. The CDR3 runs to 16 residues. In DNA, the CDR3 is TGTGCCAGCTCACCACCACAGGGGATGGACACCGGGGAGCTGTTTTTT. Protein product: CASSPPQGMDTGELFF. Using reference TRBV18 and TRBJ2-2 for the parts outside the CDR3, the full variable domain is NAGVMQNPRHLVRRRGQEARLRCSPMKGHSHVYWYRQLPEEGLKFMVYLQKENIIDESGMPKERFSAEFPKEGPSILRIQQVVRGDSAAYFCASSPPQGMDTGELFFGEGSRLTVL.

The V gene is TRBV5-1, the J gene TRBJ1-1; D might be TRBD1 (6 bases). The germline V gene encodes CDR1 SGHRS and CDR2 YFSETQ. The length of the CDR3 is 15 residues. Trimming took 4 bases from V and 0 from J, leaving 13 bases between them. The CDR3 coding sequence is TGCGCCAGCAGCAAGGGACAACTCATGAACACTGAAGCTTTCTTT. Its protein is CASSKGQLMNTEAFF.

This rearrangement joins TRBV19 to TRBJ1-5; D unresolved. The germline V gene encodes CDR1 LNHDA and CDR2 SQIVND (reference sequence). The CDR3 length is 13 residues. Deletions cut 7 bases from V and 3 bases from J, with 10 bases between. The CDR3 spells CASNVKLNQPQHF. The CDR3 coding sequence is TGTGCCAGTAACGTAAAGCTCAATCAGCCCCAGCATTTT.

This chain connects TRBV5-4 to TRBJ2-1; unclear D gene. Trimming pared 3 bases from V and 7 bases from J, leaving 5 bases between. The CDR3 loop spans 11 amino acids. Germline CDR1 and CDR2: SGHNT and YYREEE (reference sequence). This CDR3 is CASSSLNEQFF. The CDR3 nucleotides are TGTGCCAGCAGCTCCCTGAATGAGCAGTTCTTC.

V is TRBV5-4 and J is TRBJ2-1; 15 bases line up with TRBD2. Losses at the gene ends were 4 bases for V and 7 bases for J; bases not matched to a gene: 15. The CDR3 has 19 amino acids. The germline gives CDR1 SGHNT, CDR2 YYREEE (reference sequence). The CDR3: CASSKGLAGGLGLGNEQFF. CDR3 DNA: TGTGCCAGCAGCAAGGGACTAGCGGGGGGATTGGGTTTAGGGAATGAGCAGTTCTTC.

The chain couples TRBV11-2 to TRBJ2-5, with TRBD2 identical over 8 bases. V lost 5 bases, J lost 4 bases, and 9 bases stayed unmatched. CDR3 size: 15 residues. Germline assignment: CDR1 SGHAT and CDR2 FQNNGV. The chain's CDR3 is CASSAPGTRLETQYF. In DNA, the CDR3 is TGTGCCAGCAGCGCGCCCGGGACTAGGTTAGAGACCCAGTACTTC.

The J gene is TRBJ1-4, the V gene TRBV18; 7 bases align to TRBD1. The V segment lost 3 bases and the J segment 7 bases; nucleotides outside the gene matches: 8. In germline, CDR1 is KGHSH, CDR2 LQKENI. The CDR3 has 15 residues. CDR3 sequence: CASSPDRVASEKLFF. CDR3 DNA: TGTGCCAGCTCACCTGACAGGGTAGCAAGTGAAAAACTGTTTTTT.

The V and J genes are TRBV7-9 and TRBJ2-2; D may be TRBD1 (5 bases). Germline CDR1 and CDR2: SEHNR and FQNEAQ (reference sequence). CDR3 length equals 17 residues. V was pared by 0 bases and J by 0 bases, with 11 bases between. In DNA form, the CDR3 reads TGTGCCAGCAGCTTAGCGCAGGGTATTCCGAACACCGGGGAGCTGTTTTTT. Its translation is CASSLAQGIPNTGELFF.

V and J are TRBV10-3 and TRBJ2-7, with 11 bases fitting TRBD2. Trimming removed 0 bases from V and 3 bases from J; junction bases left unmatched: 4. Per the germline V gene, CDR1 is ENHRY and CDR2 is SYGVKD. The CDR3 consists of 16 residues. The CDR3 DNA reads TGTGCCATCAGTGAGTCCGGAACTAGCGGGGGCTACGAGCAGTACTTC. Translating it yields CAISESGTSGGYEQYF.

This chain joins TRBV9 and TRBJ1-2; a weak D match, TRBD1 (5 bases). This CDR3 region has 12 residues. Germline CDR1 SGDLS, CDR2 YYNGEE. Deletions cut 4 bases from V and 6 bases from J, with 10 bases between. The CDR3 here is CASSFGGNGYTF. CDR3 in DNA: TGTGCCAGCAGCTTCGGGGGAAATGGCTACACCTTC. Full variable domain (remainder filled in from reference TRBV9 and TRBJ1-2): DSGVTQTPKHLITATGQRVTLRCSPRSGDLSVYWYQQSLDQGLQFLIQYYNGEERAKGNILERFSAQQFPDLHSELNLSSLELGDSALYFCASSFGGNGYTFGSGTRLTVV.

The chain carries TRBV5-8 and TRBJ2-1; 15 positions match TRBD2. J gave up 3 bases and V 3 bases, and 10 bases lay outside the gene matches. CDR1 is SGHTS and CDR2 is YDEGEE in the germline V gene. The length of the CDR3 is 19 residues. The CDR3 region has the DNA TGTGCCAGCAGCTGGGCGGGACTAGCGGGGGGTTCAGGCTACAATGAGCAGTTCTTC. Protein product: CASSWAGLAGGSGYNEQFF.

The gene calls are TRBV6-4 and TRBJ1-1, with 8 bases lining up with TRBD1. The germline V gene encodes CDR1 MRHNA and CDR2 SNTAGT. The V and J ends lost 6 bases and 4 bases, in that order; junction bases with no gene match: 7. The CDR3 runs to 14 residues. The CDR3 DNA sequence: TGTGCCAGCAGCAAGACAGGGGACCTCACTGAAGCTTTCTTT. It is translated as CASSKTGDLTEAFF.

This clone was seen only once. The CDR3 region is CASSGSMKSGDSVHF. The DNA for the CDR3 is TGTGCCAGCAGCGGTAGTATGAAGTCAGGGGACAGCGTCCACTTT. The V call is TRBV9, the J call TRBJ1-6; the match to TRBD1 covers 7 bases. Germline assignment: CDR1 SGDLS and CDR2 YYNGEE. The CDR3 is 15 amino acids. The ends lost 3 bases at V and 17 bases at J; junction bases unmatched: 17.

This chain connects TRBV7-6 to TRBJ1-4; 7 bases fit TRBD1. This CDR3 region has 16 residues. The junction had 10 bases not matched to a gene; V was cut back by 4 bases and J by 5 bases. Germline V gives CDR1 SGHVS, CDR2 FNYEAQ. The CDR3 here is CASSSKQTGSNEKLFF. For the CDR3, the DNA is TGTGCCAGCAGCTCCAAACAGACAGGGTCAAATGAAAAACTGTTTTTT.

J is TRBJ1-2 and V is TRBV15; D is uncertain. From germline, CDR1 is LNHNV and CDR2 YYDKDF (reference sequence). The germline V and J ends were trimmed by 3 bases and 2 bases, with 13 bases remaining between them. The CDR3 loop spans 15 amino acids. DNA of the CDR3: TGTGCCACCAGCAGTTACCCCTCGGGAAACTATGGCTACACCTTC. Translated, it gives CATSSYPSGNYGYTF. The full variable domain, in which reference TRBV15 and TRBJ1-2 provide the parts outside the CDR3, is DAMVIQNPRYQVTQFGKPVTLSCSQTLNHNVMYWYQQKSSQAPKLLFHYYDKDFNNEADTPDNFQSRRPNTSFCFLDIRSPGLGDTAMYLCATSSYPSGNYGYTFGSGTRLTVV.

The chain employs TRBV6-5 and TRBJ2-2; D is perhaps TRBD1 (6 bases). Germline-derived CDR1 and CDR2 are MNHEY and SVGAGI. The V and J ends lost 5 bases and 3 bases respectively, with 10 bases between them. The CDR3 spans 14 residues. CDR3 residues: CASSPQGYTGELFF. The CDR3 nucleotides are TGTGCCAGCAGTCCCCAGGGGTACACCGGGGAGCTGTTTTTT.

V gene TRBV5-3 combines with J gene TRBJ1-6; 9 nucleotides match TRBD1. TRBV5-3 is treated as an ORF (open reading frame) with a function not yet certain. Trimming removed 3 bases from V and 10 bases from J; junction bases left unmatched: 8. This CDR3 has 15 amino acids. CDR3 DNA sequence: TGTGCCAGAAGCTGGGGACAGGGAAGCTGGTCACCCCTCCACTTT. Encoded protein: CARSWGQGSWSPLHF.

CDR3 sequence reads: CASSSERGGLTGELFF. The CDR3 DNA follows: TGTGCCAGCAGTTCGGAGCGGGGGGGCCTCACCGGGGAGCTGTTTTTT. The V and J genes are TRBV9 and TRBJ2-2, with TRBD2 identical over 10 bases. Germline V gene sequence: CDR1 SGDLS, CDR2 YYNGEE. J was trimmed by 4 bases and V by 5 bases; bases with no gene match: 8. This CDR3 is built from 16 residues.

The CDR3 DNA reads as TGTGCCAGCAGTTTCTTAGCCGGGTACCAAGAGACCCAGTACTTC. This encodes CASSFLAGYQETQYF. The rearrangement uses TRBV28 and TRBJ2-5; D is ambiguous. The CDR3 sequence is 15 residues long. CDR1 and CDR2 from the germline V gene are MDHEN and SYDVKM. V was shortened by 3 bases and J by 0 bases, with 11 bases between the two germline ends.

V gene TRBV2 combines with J gene TRBJ2-3; TRBD2 matches 9 bases. The CDR3 covers 17 residues. CDR1 and CDR2 from the germline V gene are SNHLY and FYNNEI. J lost 4 bases, V lost 2 bases, and 10 bases had no gene match. DNA of the CDR3: TGTGCCAGCAGTGAATTTGGCGGGGGGGCCGCGGCAGATACGCAGTATTTT. Its protein is CASSEFGGGAAADTQYF.

In its sample, this clone was seen a few times. The DNA of the CDR3 is TGTGCCAGCAGTTTAAGGGGCGCCTACGAGCAGTACTTC. Its protein product is CASSLRGAYEQYF. This sequence joins TRBV12-3 or TRBV12-4 and TRBJ2-7, with D maybe TRBD1 (5 bases). V gave up 2 bases and J gave up 2 bases, with 7 bases separating them. This CDR3 has 13 residues.

A few counts support this clone. The chain has TRBV5-8 and TRBJ2-2; possible D gene TRBD1, 7 bases. CDR3 length: 14 amino acids. Trimming pared 0 bases from V and 9 bases from J, leaving 12 bases between. Germline V gives CDR1 SGHTS, CDR2 YDEGEE. CDR3 region: CASSLDQGGRELFF. The DNA for the CDR3 is TGTGCCAGCAGCTTGGATCAGGGGGGCCGGGAGCTGTTTTTT. Complete variable domain (other parts from reference TRBV5-8 and TRBJ2-2): EAGVTQSPTHLIKTRGQQATLRCSPISGHTSVYWYQQALGLGLQFLLWYDEGEERNRGNFPPRFSGRQFPNYSSELNVNALELEDSALYLCASSLDQGGRELFFGEGSRLTVL.

The chain has TRBV28 and TRBJ1-4; weak D call: TRBD1 (6 bases). The CDR3 length is 16 residues. Trimming removed 6 bases from V and 0 bases from J, with 14 bases in between. Germline V gene sequence: CDR1 MDHEN, CDR2 SYDVKM. CDR3 loop: CASSQGGAPTNEKLFF. CDR3 nucleotide sequence: TGTGCCAGCAGCCAAGGGGGGGCGCCAACTAATGAAAAACTGTTTTTT.